Included here is one T cell receptor beta chain sequence, with context. The antigen is unknown. The data were taken from a study of lymphopenia after photon versus proton radiotherapy. The assay was immunoSEQ multiplex PCR, and TCRdb's table has in-frame clones only and misses some. This table has some 64,000 clones, about 90% appearing once. Between the trimmed V and J ends, which lost 0 bases and 3 bases, there was a span of 15 bases. The germline CDR1 and CDR2 sequences are MNHEY and SVGAGI. The CDR3 loop spans 16 amino acids. Findings of the study overall: Survival link was tested only in deceased patients; proton benefit remains a possibility. Proton therapy kept repertoires fairly stable, unlike photons, which gained effector/memory cells. A bigger post-nadir fall in TCR diversity correlated inversely with survival time in deceased patients. Oligoclonal CD8+ Temra expansion after nadir drove photon patients' diversity drop.

The receptor was derived from a man at least 80 years old with esophageal cancer. The chain combines TRBV6-5 with TRBJ2-7, with D possibly being TRBD1 (6 bases). This specimen was peripheral blood, taken from a patient treated with proton-based radiotherapy. The CDR3 DNA reads TGTGCCAGCAGTTACTCGGTCGCAGGGGTAGGCTACGAGCAGTACTTC. Translation: CASSYSVAGVGYEQYF.